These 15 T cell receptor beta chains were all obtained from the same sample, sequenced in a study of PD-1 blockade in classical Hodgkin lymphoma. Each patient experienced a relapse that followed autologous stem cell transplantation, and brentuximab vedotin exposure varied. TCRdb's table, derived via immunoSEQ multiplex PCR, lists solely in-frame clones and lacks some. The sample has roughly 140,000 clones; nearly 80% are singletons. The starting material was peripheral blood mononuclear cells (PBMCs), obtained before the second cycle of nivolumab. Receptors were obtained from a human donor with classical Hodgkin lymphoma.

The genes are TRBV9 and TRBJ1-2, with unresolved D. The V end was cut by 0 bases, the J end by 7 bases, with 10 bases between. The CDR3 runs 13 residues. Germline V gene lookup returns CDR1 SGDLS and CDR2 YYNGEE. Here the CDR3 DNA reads TGTGCCAGCAGCGTAGTAGGTGGATCTGGCTACACCTTC. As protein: CASSVVGGSGYTF.

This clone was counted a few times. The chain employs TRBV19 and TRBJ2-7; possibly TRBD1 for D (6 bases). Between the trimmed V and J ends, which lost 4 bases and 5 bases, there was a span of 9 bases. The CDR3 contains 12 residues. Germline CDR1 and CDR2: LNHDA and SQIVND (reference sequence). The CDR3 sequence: CASSNRVDEQYF. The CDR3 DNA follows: TGTGCCAGTAGTAACAGGGTGGACGAGCAGTACTTC.

Here the CDR3 reads CASSPAEYQETQYF. As DNA, the CDR3 is TGTGCCAGCTCACCTGCAGAGTACCAAGAGACCCAGTACTTC. The chain carries TRBV18 and TRBJ2-5; D gene uncertain. CDR1 KGHSH and CDR2 LQKENI come from the germline V gene. CDR3 size: 14 residues. The V end lost 3 bases, the J end lost 0 bases, and 8 bases lay between the germline ends.

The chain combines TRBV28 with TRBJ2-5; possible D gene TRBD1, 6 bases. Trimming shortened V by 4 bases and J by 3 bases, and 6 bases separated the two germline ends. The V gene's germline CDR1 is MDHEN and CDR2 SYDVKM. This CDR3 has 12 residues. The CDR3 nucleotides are TGTGCCAGCAGTTGGACAGAAGAGACCCAGTACTTC. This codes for CASSWTEETQYF. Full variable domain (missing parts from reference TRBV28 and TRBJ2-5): DVKVTQSSRYLVKRTGEKVFLECVQDMDHENMFWYRQDPGLGLRLIYFSYDVKMKEKGDIPEGYSVSREKKERFSLILESASTNQTSMYLCASSWTEETQYFGPGTRLLVL.

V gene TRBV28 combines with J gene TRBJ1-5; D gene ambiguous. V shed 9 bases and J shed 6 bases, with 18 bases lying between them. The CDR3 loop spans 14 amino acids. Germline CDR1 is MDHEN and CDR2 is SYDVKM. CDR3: CASTRNTWGQPQHF. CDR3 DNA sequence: TGTGCCAGTACTCGGAATACCTGGGGTCAGCCCCAGCATTTT.

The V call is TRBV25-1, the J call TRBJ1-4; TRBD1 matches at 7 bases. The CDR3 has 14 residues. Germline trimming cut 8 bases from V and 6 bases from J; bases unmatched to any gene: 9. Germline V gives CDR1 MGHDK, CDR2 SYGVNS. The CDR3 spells CASQPADRDEKLFF. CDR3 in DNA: TGTGCCAGCCAACCCGCTGACAGGGATGAAAAACTGTTTTTT.

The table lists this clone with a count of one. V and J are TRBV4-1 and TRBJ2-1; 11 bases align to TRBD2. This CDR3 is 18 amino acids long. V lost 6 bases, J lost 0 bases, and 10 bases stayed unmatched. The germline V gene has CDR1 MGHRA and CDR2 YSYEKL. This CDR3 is CASRRHPSGGNSYNEQFF. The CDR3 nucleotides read TGCGCCAGCAGGAGGCACCCTAGCGGGGGGAACTCCTACAATGAGCAGTTCTTC.

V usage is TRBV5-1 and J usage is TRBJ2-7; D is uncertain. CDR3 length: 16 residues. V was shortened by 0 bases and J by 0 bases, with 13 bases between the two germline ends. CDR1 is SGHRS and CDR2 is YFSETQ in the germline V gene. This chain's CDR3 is CASSLGWVSISYEQYF. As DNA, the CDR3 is TGCGCCAGCAGCTTGGGCTGGGTCAGTATCTCCTACGAGCAGTACTTC.

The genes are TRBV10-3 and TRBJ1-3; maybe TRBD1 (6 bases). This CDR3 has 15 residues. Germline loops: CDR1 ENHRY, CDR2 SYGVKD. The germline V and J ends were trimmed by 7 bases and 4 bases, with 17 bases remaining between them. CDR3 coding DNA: TGTGCCATCACGAGGGGACATGGGTTGGGAAACACCATATATTTT. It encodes CAITRGHGLGNTIYF.

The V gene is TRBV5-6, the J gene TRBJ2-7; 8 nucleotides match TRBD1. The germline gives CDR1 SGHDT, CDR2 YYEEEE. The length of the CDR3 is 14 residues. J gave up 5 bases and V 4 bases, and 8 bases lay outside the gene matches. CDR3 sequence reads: CASSRRQGFDEQYF. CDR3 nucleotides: TGTGCCAGCAGCCGACGACAGGGGTTTGACGAGCAGTACTTC.

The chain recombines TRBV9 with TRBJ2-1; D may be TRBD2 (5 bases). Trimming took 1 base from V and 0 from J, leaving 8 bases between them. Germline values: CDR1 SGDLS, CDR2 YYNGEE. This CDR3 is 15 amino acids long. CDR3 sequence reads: CASSVSGYSYNEQFF. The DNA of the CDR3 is TGTGCCAGCAGCGTATCGGGGTACTCCTACAATGAGCAGTTCTTC.

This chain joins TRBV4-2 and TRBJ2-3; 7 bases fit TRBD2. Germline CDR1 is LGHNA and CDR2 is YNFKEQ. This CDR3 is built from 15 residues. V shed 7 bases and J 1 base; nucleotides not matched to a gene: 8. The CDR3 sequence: CASTQASGGTDTQYF. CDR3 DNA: TGTGCCAGCACCCAGGCGAGCGGGGGCACAGATACGCAGTATTTT.

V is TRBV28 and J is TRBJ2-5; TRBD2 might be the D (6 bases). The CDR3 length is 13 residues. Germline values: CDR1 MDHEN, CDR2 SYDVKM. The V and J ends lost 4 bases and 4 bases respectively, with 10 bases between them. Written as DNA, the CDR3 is TGTGCCAGCAGTTCCGGGACTGTAGAGACCCAGTACTTC. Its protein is CASSSGTVETQYF.

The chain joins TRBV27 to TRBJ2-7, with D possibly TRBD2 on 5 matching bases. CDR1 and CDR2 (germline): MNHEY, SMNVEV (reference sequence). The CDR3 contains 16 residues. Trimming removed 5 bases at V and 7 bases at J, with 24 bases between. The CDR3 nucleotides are TGTGCCAGCAGTCCCCTTAGGACTCCCCCTACGGGGGAGCAGTACTTC. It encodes CASSPLRTPPTGEQYF.

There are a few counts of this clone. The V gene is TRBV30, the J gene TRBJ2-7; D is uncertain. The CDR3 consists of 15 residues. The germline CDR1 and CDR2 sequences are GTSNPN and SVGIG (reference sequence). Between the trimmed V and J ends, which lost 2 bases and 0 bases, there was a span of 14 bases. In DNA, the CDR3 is TGTGCCTGGAGTCCAGCCCCGTTTCACTCCTACGAGCAGTACTTC. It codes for CAWSPAPFHSYEQYF.